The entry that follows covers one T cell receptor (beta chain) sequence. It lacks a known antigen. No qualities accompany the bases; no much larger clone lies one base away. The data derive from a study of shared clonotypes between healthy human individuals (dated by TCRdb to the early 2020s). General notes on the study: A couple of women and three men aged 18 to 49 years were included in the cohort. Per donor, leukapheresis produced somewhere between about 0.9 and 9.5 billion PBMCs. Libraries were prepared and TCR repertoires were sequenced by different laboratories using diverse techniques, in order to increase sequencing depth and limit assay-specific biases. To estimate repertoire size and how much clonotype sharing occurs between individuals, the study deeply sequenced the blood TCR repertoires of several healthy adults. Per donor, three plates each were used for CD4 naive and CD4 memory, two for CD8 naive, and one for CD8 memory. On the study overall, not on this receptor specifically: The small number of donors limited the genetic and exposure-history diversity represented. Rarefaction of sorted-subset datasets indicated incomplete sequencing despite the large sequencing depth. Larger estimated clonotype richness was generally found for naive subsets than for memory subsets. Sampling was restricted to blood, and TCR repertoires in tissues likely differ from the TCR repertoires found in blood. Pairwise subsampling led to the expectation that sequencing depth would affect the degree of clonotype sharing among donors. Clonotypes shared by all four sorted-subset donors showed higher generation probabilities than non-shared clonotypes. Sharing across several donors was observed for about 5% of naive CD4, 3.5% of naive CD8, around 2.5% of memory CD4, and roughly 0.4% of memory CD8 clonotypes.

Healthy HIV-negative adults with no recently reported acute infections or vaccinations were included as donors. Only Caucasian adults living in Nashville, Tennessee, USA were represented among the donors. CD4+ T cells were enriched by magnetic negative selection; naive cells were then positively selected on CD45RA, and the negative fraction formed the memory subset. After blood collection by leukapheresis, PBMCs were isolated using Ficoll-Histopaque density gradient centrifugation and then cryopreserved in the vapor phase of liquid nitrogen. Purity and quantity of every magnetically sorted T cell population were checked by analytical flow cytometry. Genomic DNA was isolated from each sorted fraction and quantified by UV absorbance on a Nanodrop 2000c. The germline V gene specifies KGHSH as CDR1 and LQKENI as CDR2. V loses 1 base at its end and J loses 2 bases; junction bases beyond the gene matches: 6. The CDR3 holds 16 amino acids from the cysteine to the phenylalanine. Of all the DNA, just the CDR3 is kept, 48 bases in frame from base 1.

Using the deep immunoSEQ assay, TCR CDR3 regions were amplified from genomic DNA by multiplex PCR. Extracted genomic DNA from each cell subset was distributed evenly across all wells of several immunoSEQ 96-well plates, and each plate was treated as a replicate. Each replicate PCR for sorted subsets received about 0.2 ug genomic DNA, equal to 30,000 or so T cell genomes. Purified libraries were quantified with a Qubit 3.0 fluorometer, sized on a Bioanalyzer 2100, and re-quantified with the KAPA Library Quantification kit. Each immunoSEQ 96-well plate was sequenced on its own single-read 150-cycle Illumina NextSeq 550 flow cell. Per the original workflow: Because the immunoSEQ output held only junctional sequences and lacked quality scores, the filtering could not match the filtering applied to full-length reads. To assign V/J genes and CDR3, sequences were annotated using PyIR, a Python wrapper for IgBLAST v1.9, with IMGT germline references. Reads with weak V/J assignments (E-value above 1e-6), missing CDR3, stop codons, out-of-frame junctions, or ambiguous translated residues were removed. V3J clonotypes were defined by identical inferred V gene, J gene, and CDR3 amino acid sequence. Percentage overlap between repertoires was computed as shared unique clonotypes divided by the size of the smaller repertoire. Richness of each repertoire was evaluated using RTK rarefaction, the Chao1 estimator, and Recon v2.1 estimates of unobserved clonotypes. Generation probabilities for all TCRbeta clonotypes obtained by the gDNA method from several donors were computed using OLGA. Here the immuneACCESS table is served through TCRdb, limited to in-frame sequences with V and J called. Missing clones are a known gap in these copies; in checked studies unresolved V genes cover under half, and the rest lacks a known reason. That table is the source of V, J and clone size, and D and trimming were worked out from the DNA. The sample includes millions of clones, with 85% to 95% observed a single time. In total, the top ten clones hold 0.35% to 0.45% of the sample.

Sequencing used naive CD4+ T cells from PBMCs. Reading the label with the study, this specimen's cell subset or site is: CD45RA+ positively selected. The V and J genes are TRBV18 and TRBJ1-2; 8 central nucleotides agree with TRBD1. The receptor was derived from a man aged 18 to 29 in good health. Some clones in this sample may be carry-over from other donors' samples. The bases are TGTGCCAGCTCACCACAACAGGGGGAACCAAACTATGGCTACACCTTC. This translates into CASSPQQGEPNYGYTF.